Given below is one T cell receptor beta chain in context. There are a few counts of this clonotype. This clone's antigen is unknown. One base away there is no much larger clone; base qualities are not given. CDR1 MNHNY and CDR2 SVGAGI were looked up in the germline V gene (reference sequence). There are 13 amino acids in the CDR3, from cysteine to phenylalanine inclusive. The retained sequence is limited to the CDR3, 39 bases, with the frame set at the first base. This specimen belongs to a study of post-analysis software for immune sequencing data (dated by TCRdb to the mid-2010s). Regarding the research as a whole: Relapsing-remitting, secondary progressive and progressive-relapsing multiple sclerosis were recorded as disease courses, and subtype annotation was lacking for some patients. Patient repertoires were compared against ten to twelve previously published healthy control repertoires from donors aged roughly 6 to 27 years. A subset of samples was prepared in parallel using single-end sample barcoding, then pooled and co-amplified after Illumina adapter ligation.

Library preparation was by PCR. These reads were obtained on an Illumina HiSeq 2500. To reduce PCR and sequencing biases, unique molecular identifiers were incorporated into the TCR beta cDNA libraries. Around 500,000 cDNA molecules were obtained for every 1 to 10 million input T cells, so each molecule roughly corresponded to one T cell. The patient libraries were prepared and sequenced with the same protocol used for the earlier healthy control dataset. Within a given batch, samples were prepared together, multiplexed and sequenced on the same HiSeq lane. The authors' pipeline ran thus. MIGEC handled the raw barcoded reads, throwing out single-read molecular identifier groups before consensus assembly and CDR3 extraction. Clonotype tables were post-analysed with VDJtools, normalizing diversity by down-sampling all datasets to the smallest sample size. In repertoire overlap clustering, CDR3 amino acid sequences, but not nucleotide sequences, were matched to correct batch-related cross-sample contamination. Clones were called with MiXCR by TCRdb after fastp trimmed the public reads at Q25, and only in-frame beta chains were retained. Records with the same CDR3 protein are collapsed into one entry carrying the most frequent genes and DNA. These V and J calls are TCRdb output, not the study's own analysis. Within this sample are approximately 440,000 distinct CDR3 sequences, with less than 45% of them counted one time only. The ten largest account for about 12% of the sample.

Broad study findings and their caveats: The multiple sclerosis patient group was slightly younger than the control group. Direct clustering with F measure revealed strong co-clustering of samples prepared in the same batch, which led to a batch-effect correction. Normalized Chao1 diversity was significantly lower in multiple sclerosis patients than controls, suggesting substantial peripheral T-cell clonal expansion. Patients showed significantly higher frequencies than controls for a handful of TRBV segments, among them TRBV5-6, TRBV5-1 and TRBV20-1.

To demonstrate the VDJtools post-analysis software, the study profiled TCR beta repertoires from the peripheral blood of about 13 young patients with multiple sclerosis. The multiple sclerosis patients were children and adolescents between roughly 6 and 16 years of age. The chain is encoded by TRBV6-6 joined to TRBJ2-4; the D assignment is uncertain and may be TRBD1 or TRBD2, with 5 bases supporting each. TRBJ2-7 matches the DNA end more closely, so the J call is doubtful. Sequencing was performed on blood. This TCR was recovered from a girl aged 5 to 17 with multiple sclerosis. The encoded CDR3 is CASGRDGAYEQYF. The DNA sequence is TGTGCCAGCGGCCGGGACGGGGCCTACGAGCAGTACTTC.